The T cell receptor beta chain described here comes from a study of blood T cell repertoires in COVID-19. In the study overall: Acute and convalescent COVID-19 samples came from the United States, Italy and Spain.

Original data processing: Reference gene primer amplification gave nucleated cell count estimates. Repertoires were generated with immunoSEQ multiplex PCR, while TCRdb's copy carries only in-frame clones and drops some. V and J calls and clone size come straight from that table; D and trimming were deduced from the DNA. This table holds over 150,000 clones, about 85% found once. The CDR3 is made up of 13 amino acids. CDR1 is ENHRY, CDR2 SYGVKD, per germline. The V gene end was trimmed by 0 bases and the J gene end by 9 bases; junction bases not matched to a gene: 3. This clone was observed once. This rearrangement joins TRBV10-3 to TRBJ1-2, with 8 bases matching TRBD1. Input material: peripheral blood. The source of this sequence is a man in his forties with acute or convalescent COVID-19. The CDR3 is CAISESTGVSYTF. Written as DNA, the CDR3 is TGTGCCATCAGTGAGTCGACAGGGGTTAGCTACACCTTC.